Listed below are T cell receptor beta chains from one sample, sequenced in a study of blood T cell repertoires in COVID-19. The data were produced by immunoSEQ multiplex PCR, yet TCRdb's version contains in-frame clones alone and is incomplete. The repertoire holds around 300,000 clones, with approximately 90% as singletons. Material for sequencing was peripheral blood. These receptors originate from a woman aged 30 to 39 with COVID-19, enrolled during active disease. Both conserved end residues are part of each CDR3.

V: TRBV7-9; J: TRBJ1-1; CDR3: CASSPQDRGNTEAFF
V: TRBV27; J: TRBJ1-1; CDR3: CASRLGGARDTEAFF
V: TRBV6-6; J: TRBJ2-7; CDR3: CASSYSTDGYEQYF
V: TRBV19; J: TRBJ2-7; CDR3: CASSRGDGSYEQYF
V: TRBV25-1; J: TRBJ1-6; CDR3: CASSPIDRADLHF
V: TRBV5-1; J: TRBJ1-1; CDR3: CASATGTMNTEAFF
V: TRBV10-3; J: TRBJ2-5; CDR3: CAISESGGMGETQYF
V: TRBV4-1; J: TRBJ2-1; CDR3: CASSQDQVPLSYNEQFF
V: TRBV5-6; J: TRBJ2-2; CDR3: CASSTLVAATTGELFF
V: TRBV5-4; J: TRBJ2-1; CDR3: CASSRAGTSFKNEQFF
V: TRBV30; J: TRBJ2-1; CDR3: CAWASTSGAAGNEQFF
V: TRBV28; J: TRBJ2-7; CDR3: CASSVSRTDPYEQYF
V: TRBV6-5; J: TRBJ1-3; CDR3: CASKESSGNTIYF
V: TRBV30; J: TRBJ1-4; CDR3: CARSIGTGEKLFF
V: TRBV7-6; J: TRBJ1-3; CDR3: CASSLGRADGNTIYF
V: TRBV19; J: TRBJ1-2; CDR3: CASSADRETNYGYTF
V: TRBV7-9; J: TRBJ2-3; CDR3: CASSPLAGVADTQYF
V: TRBV19; J: TRBJ1-1; CDR3: CASSIRQGPTEAFF
V: TRBV5-4; J: TRBJ1-2; CDR3: CASSSGQYTYGYTF
V: TRBV7-9; J: TRBJ1-1; CDR3: CASSGTEREAFF
V: TRBV6-5; J: TRBJ2-5; CDR3: CAGRTAETQYF
V: TRBV11-2; J: TRBJ2-7; CDR3: CASSFGGNAYEQYF
V: TRBV10-3; J: TRBJ2-5; CDR3: CAISESAYQETQYF
V: TRBV29-1; J: TRBJ1-1; CDR3: CSVVGGPNEAFF
V: TRBV14; J: TRBJ2-5; CDR3: CASSPARLAGEETQYF
V: TRBV6-5; J: TRBJ1-2; CDR3: CASRRGQGNYGYTF
V: TRBV7-9; J: TRBJ1-2; CDR3: CASSRGTGYYGYTF
V: TRBV2; J: TRBJ2-7; CDR3: CASSEEAGRF
V: TRBV9; J: TRBJ2-3; CDR3: CASTVAYGGTRGLPDTQYF
V: TRBV28; J: TRBJ2-7; CDR3: CASSTWAKAYEQYF
V: TRBV28; J: TRBJ2-7; CDR3: CASRESGSYEQYF
V: TRBV11-3; J: TRBJ2-7; CDR3: CASSLAGQGTYEQYF
V: TRBV28; J: TRBJ2-1; CDR3: CASSAGTSGYNEQFF
V: TRBV29-1; J: TRBJ1-1; CDR3: CSVVGQAALGAFF
V: TRBV4-1; J: TRBJ2-1; CDR3: CASSQTSGSAHNEQFF
V: TRBV4-1; J: TRBJ2-3; CDR3: CASSQDGRDGTDTQYF
V: TRBV19; J: TRBJ2-7; CDR3: CASSIGQFYEQYF
V: TRBV11-2; J: TRBJ2-7; CDR3: CASSLSASGNEQYF
V: TRBV5-1; J: TRBJ1-1; CDR3: CASSFGTLNTEAFF
V: TRBV27; J: TRBJ1-2; CDR3: CASSPGQGANYGYTF
V: TRBV19; J: TRBJ1-2; CDR3: CASSMRQGGGTAGYTF
V: TRBV6-4; J: TRBJ1-1; CDR3: CASRRTEETEAFF
V: TRBV10-2; J: TRBJ1-5; CDR3: CASSPTGASNQPQHF
V: TRBV18; J: TRBJ2-2; CDR3: CASSSRELAGNTGELFF
V: TRBV15; J: TRBJ1-1; CDR3: CATSFRGGNTEAFF
V: TRBV19; J: TRBJ2-3; CDR3: CASSIRPAEPTDTQYF
V: TRBV21-1; J: TRBJ2-7; CDR3: CASSKVRTDCIRREQYF
V: TRBV2; J: TRBJ1-1; CDR3: CASRETEHTEAFF
V: TRBV28; J: TRBJ2-1; CDR3: CASSFPRQGTFYNEQFF
V: TRBV7-2; J: TRBJ1-5; CDR3: CASSLARDQPQHF
V: TRBV2; J: TRBJ2-7; CDR3: CASRSTGGNYEQYF
V: TRBV24-1; J: TRBJ2-5; CDR3: CATSMVTGGWETQYF
V: TRBV19; J: TRBJ1-2; CDR3: CASTAQQFNYGYTF
V: TRBV10-3; J: TRBJ1-5; CDR3: CAISEGPNQPQHF
V: TRBV3-1/TRBV3-2; J: TRBJ2-7; CDR3: CASSDGTGIPYEQYF
V: TRBV2; J: TRBJ1-4; CDR3: CASSEGTGFNEKLFF
V: TRBV11-2; J: TRBJ2-1; CDR3: CASSFLGLAGGPYNEQFF
V: TRBV19; J: TRBJ2-1; CDR3: CASSILLSYNEQFF